Following are 20 T cell receptor beta chains from one sample sequenced in a study of post-analysis software for immune sequencing data. Study-level points and caveats: Controls had lower frequencies than patients of four or five TRBV segments, which included TRBV5-6, TRBV5-1 and TRBV20-1.

Sequencing libraries made from TCR beta cDNA carried unique molecular identifiers. TCRdb re-analysed the PCR reads in MiXCR, keeping a single row per CDR3 protein. This table has about 570,000 distinct CDR3 sequences, approximately 34% appearing once. Their target antigens are unknown. The sample was blood. These receptors originate from a girl between 2 and 17 years old with multiple sclerosis.

Worth noting for this clonotype: The junction departs from germline at one end; a sequencing error may be responsible. This sequence joins TRBV29-1 and TRBJ2-7; D gene ambiguous. This CDR3 has 13 residues. Germline assignment: CDR1 SQVTM and CDR2 ANQGSEA. CDR3 coding DNA: TGCGGCGTTCAGCATCTTAATCCCTACGAGCAGTACTTC. Amino acids: CGVQHLNPYEQYF.

The gene calls are TRBV2 and TRBJ1-1, with D perhaps matching TRBD1 (5 bases). Germline V gene lookup returns CDR1 SNHLY and CDR2 FYNNEI. Trimming removed 3 bases from V and 11 bases from J, with 13 bases in between. The CDR3 loop spans 12 amino acids. The DNA for the CDR3 is TGTGCCAGCAGTGAGGGCAGGGTTTGGGCTTTCTTT. It translates to CASSEGRVWAFF.

The table lists this clonotype with a few counts. The chain uses TRBV20-1 and TRBJ2-7; tentatively, D is TRBD1 (5 bases). CDR1 is DFQATT, CDR2 SNEGSKA, per germline (reference sequence). The CDR3 loop spans 13 amino acids. Trimming removed 5 bases at V and 4 bases at J, with 15 bases between. The CDR3 nucleotides read TGCAGTGCTTTTTTGCAGGGCGCTTACGAGCAGTACTTC. It translates to CSAFLQGAYEQYF.

In this sample, this clonotype turned up a few times. The chain is built from TRBV4-1 and TRBJ1-1, with TRBD1 as a possible D gene (6 bases). Between the trimmed V and J ends, which lost 4 bases and 0 bases, there was a span of 15 bases. This CDR3 is 16 amino acids long. CDR1 is MGHRA and CDR2 is YSYEKL in the germline V gene. Here the CDR3 reads CASSREPGAMNTEAFF. As DNA, the CDR3 is TGCGCCAGCAGCCGAGAGCCGGGGGCAATGAACACTGAAGCTTTCTTT.

V and J are TRBV7-9 and TRBJ1-2; D not resolved. The germline V gene encodes CDR1 SEHNR and CDR2 FQNEAQ (reference sequence). The CDR3 is 14 amino acids. With 4 bases removed from V and 8 bases from J, the gap between germline ends came to 17 bases. The CDR3 DNA is TGTGCCAGCAGCTCATCAGCGCGGGCAGTCGGCTACACCTTC. This sequence encodes CASSSSARAVGYTF.

The chain is built from TRBV2 and TRBJ1-1, with 8 positions matching TRBD1. The CDR3 totals 13 residues. Germline V gene lookup returns CDR1 SNHLY and CDR2 FYNNEI. The ends lost 6 bases at V and 5 bases at J; junction bases unmatched: 5. The CDR3 reads CASRGQGRTEAFF. The CDR3 DNA reads TGTGCCAGCAGAGGACAGGGAAGAACTGAAGCTTTCTTT. The full variable domain, with the rest looked up from reference TRBV2 and TRBJ1-1, is EPEVTQTPSHQVTQMGQEVILRCVPISNHLYFYWYRQILGQKVEFLVSFYNNEISEKSEIFDDQFSVERPDGSNFTLKIRSTKLEDSAMYFCASRGQGRTEAFFGQGTRLTVV.

In its sample, this clonotype was seen a few times. The chain employs TRBV11-2 and TRBJ2-7, with D possibly being TRBD1 (5 bases). V lost 6 bases, J lost 2 bases, and 14 bases lay in between. The CDR3 contains 14 residues. CDR1 SGHAT and CDR2 FQNNGV come from the germline V gene. The CDR3 reads CASSPGSRAYEQYF. The CDR3 DNA reads as TGTGCCAGCAGTCCCGGGTCCAGGGCCTACGAGCAGTACTTC.

The rearrangement joins TRBV7-9 to TRBJ1-1; D not resolved. Germline lookup yields CDR1 SEHNR and CDR2 FQNEAQ (reference sequence). The CDR3 runs 13 residues. V shed 2 bases and J shed 10 bases, with 14 bases lying between them. The chain's CDR3 is CASSLSLAAGAFF. The CDR3 nucleotides read TGTGCCAGCAGCTTAAGTTTAGCGGCAGGAGCTTTCTTT.

This clonotype was found a few times. The chain recombines TRBV28 with TRBJ2-5; 11 nucleotides line up with TRBD2. V was pared by 5 bases and J by 6 bases, with 5 bases of the junction left unmatched. Germline values: CDR1 MDHEN, CDR2 SYDVKM. The CDR3 runs to 14 residues. DNA of the CDR3: TGTGCCAGCAGTGGGACTAGCGGAAGCCAGACCCAGTACTTC. Encoded protein: CASSGTSGSQTQYF.

This clonotype was observed a few times. V gene TRBV20-1 combines with J gene TRBJ2-7, with unresolved D. V was clipped by 3 bases and J by 2 bases, with 11 bases between them. Per the germline V gene, CDR1 is DFQATT and CDR2 is SNEGSKA (reference sequence). The CDR3 contains 13 residues. As DNA, the CDR3 is TGCAGTGCTAGCGGAGTTCTTCCCTACGAGCAGTACTTC. Protein sequence: CSASGVLPYEQYF.

This sequence joins TRBV6-5 and TRBJ1-1, with D possibly being TRBD1 (5 bases). The CDR3 covers 13 residues. V lost 6 bases and J lost 6, with 14 bases in between. The germline V gene encodes CDR1 MNHEY and CDR2 SVGAGI. The CDR3 loop reads CASRDPDKPEAFF. Written as DNA, the CDR3 is TGTGCCAGCAGGGACCCGGACAAACCTGAAGCTTTCTTT.

The J gene is TRBJ1-1, the V gene TRBV20-1; TRBD1 is a possible D gene (5 bases). The germline gives CDR1 DFQATT, CDR2 SNEGSKA (reference sequence). This CDR3 region has 13 residues. V dropped 5 bases and J dropped 7 bases, with 17 bases sitting between them. The CDR3 DNA reads TGCAGTGCTTTGCCGAGGGGAAGCCTTGAAGCTTTCTTT. Translated: CSALPRGSLEAFF.

This chain joins TRBV3-1 and TRBJ2-5; D remains ambiguous. Germline CDR1 reads LGHDT; CDR2 reads YNNKEL (reference sequence). CDR3 length: 14 residues. Trimming removed 4 bases at V and 1 base at J, with 10 bases between. CDR3 coding DNA: TGTGCCAGCAGCCCGCCCGAGCCCCAAGAGACCCAGTACTTC. This translates into CASSPPEPQETQYF.

Comments on this clonotype: Germline is not matched at one junction end, which may reflect a read error. DNA of the CDR3: TGTACCAGCAGCTCGATCAGGGGATCTGGGGCCAACGTCCTGACTTTC. Protein product: CTSSSIRGSGANVLTF. This rearrangement joins TRBV5-5 to TRBJ2-6, with D possibly matching TRBD1 (6 bases). The germline gives CDR1 SGHKS, CDR2 YYEKEE (reference sequence). This CDR3 has 16 residues.

The rearrangement uses TRBV12-3 or TRBV12-4 and TRBJ1-2; D is perhaps TRBD1 (6 bases). The V gene lost 4 bases and the J gene lost 4 bases, with 7 bases spanning the gap. There are 12 residues in the CDR3. CDR3 sequence: CASSSGVYGYTF. Written as DNA, the CDR3 is TGTGCCAGCAGTTCAGGGGTCTATGGCTACACCTTC.

The chain uses TRBV4-1 and TRBJ2-5; either TRBD1 or TRBD2 may supply D (6 bases each). V lost 0 bases to trimming and J lost 5 bases, with 13 bases between them. Germline loops: CDR1 MGHRA, CDR2 YSYEKL. This CDR3 has 15 amino acids. The CDR3 nucleotides are TGCGCCAGCAGCCAAGATGACCCGGGGGCGGAGACCCAGTACTTC. It translates to CASSQDDPGAETQYF.

The chain has TRBV10-2 and TRBJ2-5, with 8 bases aligning to TRBD2. CDR1 and CDR2 from the germline V gene are WSHSY and SAAADI. This CDR3 contains 14 residues. The J segment lost 7 bases and the V segment lost 6 bases, leaving 10 bases of the junction unmatched. CDR3 nucleotide sequence: TGCGCCAGCAGGCTTTCGGGGGGGGGCAGGACCCAGTACTTC. Translating it yields CASRLSGGGRTQYF.

The chain carries TRBV11-1 and TRBJ2-1, with TRBD2 identical over 10 bases. Looked up from germline, CDR1 is SGHAT and CDR2 is FQDESV (reference sequence). The V segment lost 3 bases and the J segment 7 bases; nucleotides outside the gene matches: 9. The CDR3 consists of 16 residues. CDR3 loop: CASSFVSGGGRNEQFF. Here the CDR3 DNA reads TGTGCCAGCAGCTTTGTAAGCGGGGGGGGTCGAAATGAGCAGTTCTTC.

The J gene is TRBJ1-1, the V gene TRBV7-2, with D possibly being TRBD1 (6 bases). The germline V gene encodes CDR1 SGHTA and CDR2 FQGNSA. The ends were cut back, 1 base at V and 0 bases at J, with 15 bases in the middle. The length of the CDR3 is 17 residues. The DNA of the CDR3 is TGTGCCAGCAGCTTAGGGGGTCAGGGGTTCATGAACACTGAAGCTTTCTTT. The encoded protein is CASSLGGQGFMNTEAFF.

This clonotype was seen only a few times. J is TRBJ2-1 and V is TRBV12-3 or TRBV12-4; 15 positions match TRBD2. The CDR3 is 18 residues long. V shed 10 bases and J 5 bases; nucleotides not matched to a gene: 15. The CDR3 DNA is TGTGCCACCGCAAGTGGACTAGCGGGGGGGCCCACCCACAATGAGCAGTTCTTC. Translated: CATASGLAGGPTHNEQFF.